The source of this T cell receptor beta chain is a study of blood T cell repertoires in COVID-19. Study overall: The origin of the acute and convalescent COVID-19 samples was the United States, Italy and Spain. The cDNA or gDNA used as material had been derived from T cells, B-cell-depleted T cells, or PBMCs.

This CDR3 has 16 residues. CDR1 is GTSNPN, CDR2 SVGIG, per germline (reference sequence). V lost 4 bases and J lost 0, with 16 bases in between. In the authors' methods: Amplifying reference gene primers gave estimates of nucleated cell counts. TCRdb's table, derived via immunoSEQ multiplex PCR, lists solely in-frame clones and lacks some. Clonal size and the V and J genes are those of that table, whereas D and trimming came from the DNA. The sample carries around 150,000 clones, over 60% recorded once. The receptor comes from a woman older than 75 with acute or convalescent COVID-19. V is TRBV30 and J is TRBJ2-1, with D possibly being TRBD1 (6 bases). Sample: peripheral blood. DNA for the CDR3: TGTGCCTGGAATACCCCGGGACATCGCTCCTACAATGAGCAGTTCTTC. Its protein product is CAWNTPGHRSYNEQFF. The full variable domain, with the rest looked up from reference TRBV30 and TRBJ2-1, is SQTIHQWPATLVQPVGSPLSLECTVEGTSNPNLYWYRQAAGRGLQLLFYSVGIGQISSEVPQNLSASRPQDRQFILSSKKLLLSDSGFYLCAWNTPGHRSYNEQFFGPGTRLTVL.